This paragraph covers one TCR beta chain sequence. Assay used: immunoSEQ multiplex PCR; TCRdb lists only in-frame clones, some missing. This table has fewer than 300,000 clones, about four fifths appearing once. This entry belongs to a study of blood T cell repertoires in COVID-19. Sequencing input: peripheral blood. This TCR came from a person in their 70s with COVID-19, enrolled during active disease.

Here the CDR3 DNA reads TGTGCCAGCAGCTTAGTAGGTGTGCAGGGGGCCGATGAGCAGTTCTTC. It translates to CASSLVGVQGADEQFF. This sequence joins TRBV11-2 and TRBJ2-1, with 8 bases that match TRBD1. The germline CDR1 and CDR2 sequences are SGHAT and FQNNGV. CDR3 length equals 16 residues. The V segment lost 1 base and the J segment 8 bases; nucleotides outside the gene matches: 10.